The present T cell receptor (beta chain) was sequenced within a study of blood T cell repertoires in COVID-19. About the study: PBMCs, B-cell-depleted T cells, or T cells were the source of the cDNA or gDNA that made up the material.

Method: immunoSEQ multiplex PCR; TCRdb's copy keeps in-frame clones and lacks some. The sample holds over 70,000 clones, around three quarters seen once. The germline gives CDR1 SGHDT, CDR2 YYEEEE. Trimming removed 2 bases from V and 7 bases from J, with 10 bases in between. CDR3 size: 13 residues. The TCR sequence derives from a man aged 65-85 years with acute or convalescent COVID-19. What was sequenced was peripheral blood. The V call is TRBV5-6, the J call TRBJ2-1; possible D gene TRBD2, 6 bases. This chain's CDR3 is CASSFPGRNEQFF. The CDR3 nucleotides read TGTGCCAGCAGCTTCCCAGGGAGGAATGAGCAGTTCTTC.